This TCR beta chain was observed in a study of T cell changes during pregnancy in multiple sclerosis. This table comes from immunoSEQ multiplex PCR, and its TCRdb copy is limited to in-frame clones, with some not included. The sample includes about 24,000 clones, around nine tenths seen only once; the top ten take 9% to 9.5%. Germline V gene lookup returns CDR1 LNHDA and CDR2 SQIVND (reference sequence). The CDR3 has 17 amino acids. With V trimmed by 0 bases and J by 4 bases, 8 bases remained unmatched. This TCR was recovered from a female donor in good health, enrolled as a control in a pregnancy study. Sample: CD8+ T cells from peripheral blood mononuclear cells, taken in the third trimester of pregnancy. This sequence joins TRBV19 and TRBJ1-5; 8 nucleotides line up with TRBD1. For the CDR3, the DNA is TGTGCCAGTAGTATAGATCTTGAAACAGGGGGAAATCAGCCCCAGCATTTT. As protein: CASSIDLETGGNQPQHF.